These 26 T cell receptor beta chains were all obtained from the same sample, sequenced in a study of T cell responses to AZD1222 COVID-19 vaccine. The method was immunoSEQ multiplex PCR; TCRdb's version includes in-frame clones alone and lacks a portion of them. The sample includes over 100,000 clones, approximately 90% of them seen just once. Material: peripheral blood, obtained 28 days after the second AZD1222 dose. These receptors all stem from an adult who received the AZD1222 COVID-19 vaccine.

The chain is built from TRBV5-6 and TRBJ2-4; tentative D call: TRBD2 (6 bases). The ends were cut back, 6 bases at V and 2 bases at J, with 21 bases in the middle. The CDR3 has 17 residues. CDR1 and CDR2 (germline): SGHDT, YYEEEE. The CDR3 region is CASTAAREQFSKNIQYF. CDR3 nucleotides: TGTGCCAGCACCGCCGCGCGGGAACAGTTTTCCAAAAACATTCAGTACTTC.

The V gene is TRBV19, the J gene TRBJ1-4, with D hard to call. Germline V gene data show CDR1 as LNHDA and CDR2 as SQIVND (reference sequence). The CDR3 runs to 19 residues. Trimming took 6 bases from V and 3 from J, leaving 26 bases between them. CDR3 sequence reads: CASRSRIYSAELPNEKLFF. Written as DNA, the CDR3 is TGTGCCAGTAGAAGTAGGATTTACTCGGCCGAACTCCCTAATGAAAAACTGTTTTTT.

This rearrangement joins TRBV11-2 to TRBJ1-5, with D possibly being TRBD1 (5 bases). The CDR3 covers 13 residues. Per the germline V gene, CDR1 is SGHAT and CDR2 is FQNNGV. The V end was cut by 5 bases, the J end by 4 bases, with 9 bases between. The DNA of the CDR3 is TGTGCCAGCAGCCCGGGACCAAATCAGCCCCAGCATTTT. Translating it yields CASSPGPNQPQHF.

In regard to this clone: An end of the junction differs from the germline gene, which may be a read error. The sample holds other DNA sequences that translate to the same CDR3. V gene TRBV2 combines with J gene TRBJ2-6, with D possibly matching TRBD1 (5 bases). The CDR3 has 17 amino acids. Germline V CDR1 and CDR2: SNHLY, FYNNEI. The CDR3: CASSDRTSLSGANVLTF. The CDR3 DNA sequence: TGTGCCAGCAGTGACAGGACAAGCCTCTCTGGGGCCAACGTTCTGACTTTC. Filled out from reference TRBV2 and TRBJ2-6, the complete variable domain reads EPEVTQTPSHQVTQMGQEVILRCVPISNHLYFYWYRQILGQKVEFLVSFYNNEISEKSEIFDDQFSVERPDGSNFTLKIRSTKLEDSAMYFCASSDRTSLSGANVLTFGAGSRLTVL.

The chain recombines TRBV18 with TRBJ2-3; D is possibly TRBD1 (5 bases). Germline loops: CDR1 KGHSH, CDR2 LQKENI. Trimming removed 3 bases at V and 2 bases at J, with 15 bases between. This CDR3 contains 16 residues. Written as DNA, the CDR3 is TGTGCCAGCTCACCCTTCTCGACAGTAACCACAGATACGCAGTATTTT. Protein: CASSPFSTVTTDTQYF. Combining the CDR3 with reference TRBV18 and TRBJ2-3 gives the whole variable domain NAGVMQNPRHLVRRRGQEARLRCSPMKGHSHVYWYRQLPEEGLKFMVYLQKENIIDESGMPKERFSAEFPKEGPSILRIQQVVRGDSAAYFCASSPFSTVTTDTQYFGPGTRLTVL.

The CDR3: CASSGDRGSNQPQHF. DNA for the CDR3: TGTGCCAGCAGCGGGGACAGGGGGAGCAATCAGCCCCAGCATTTT. The V and J genes are TRBV28 and TRBJ1-5, with TRBD1 matching 11 bases. The CDR3 length is 15 residues. Germline V gives CDR1 MDHEN, CDR2 SYDVKM. Trimming at V came to 6 bases and at J to 1 base, leaving 2 bases not matched to a gene.

This sequence joins TRBV28 and TRBJ1-2, with D unclear. V was pared by 3 bases and J by 5 bases, with 7 bases between. The CDR3 is made up of 12 amino acids. Germline CDR1 reads MDHEN; CDR2 reads SYDVKM. The CDR3 is CASSFLAYGYTF. CDR3 coding DNA: TGTGCCAGCAGTTTCCTGGCTTATGGCTACACCTTC.

The genes are TRBV5-1 and TRBJ1-6; D is ambiguous. V lost 5 bases to trimming and J lost 7 bases, with 10 bases between them. The CDR3 is made up of 13 amino acids. The germline CDR1 and CDR2 sequences are SGHRS and YFSETQ. The CDR3 DNA reads as TGCGCCAGCAGTGTTGCGAGGAATTCACCCCTCCACTTT. Its translation: CASSVARNSPLHF.

This chain uses TRBV7-2 with TRBJ2-1; tentative D call: TRBD1 (9 bases). V lost 5 bases and J lost 3, with 17 bases in between. The CDR3 is 16 amino acids. Germline V gives CDR1 SGHTA, CDR2 FQGNSA. The CDR3 DNA reads as TGTGCCAGCAGCCCCCGGGAGGGACAGGGCTACAATGAGCAGTTCTTC. The encoded protein is CASSPREGQGYNEQFF.

The chain is built from TRBV21-1 and TRBJ2-7. TRBV21-1 corresponds to a pseudogene. This CDR3 has 16 amino acids. The CDR3 bases are TGTGCCAGCAGCACGATTAAAGGATTTCTCTCCTACGAGCAGTACTTC. Its translation: CASSTIKGFLSYEQYF.

V usage is TRBV19 and J usage is TRBJ1-1, with D possibly being TRBD1 (5 bases). Germline loops: CDR1 LNHDA, CDR2 SQIVND (reference sequence). Between the trimmed V and J ends, which lost 6 bases and 0 bases, there was a span of 11 bases. The CDR3 is 14 amino acids. The CDR3 loop is CASSRVFMNTEAFF. CDR3 nucleotide sequence: TGTGCCAGTAGCAGGGTTTTTATGAACACTGAAGCTTTCTTT.

The chain is built from TRBV5-4 and TRBJ1-3; D may be TRBD1 (5 bases). CDR1 is SGHNT and CDR2 is YYREEE in the germline V gene (reference sequence). CDR3 length: 15 residues. The V end lost 4 bases, the J end lost 0 bases, and 11 bases lay between the germline ends. The CDR3 reads CASSREGYSGNTIYF. For the CDR3, the DNA is TGTGCCAGCAGCCGCGAGGGGTACTCTGGAAACACCATATATTTT.

The chain combines TRBV6-1 with TRBJ1-5, with no clear D. V was clipped by 0 bases and J by 3 bases, with 12 bases between them. This CDR3 contains 16 residues. CDR1 and CDR2 (germline): MNHNS, SASEGT. The CDR3 DNA follows: TGTGCCAGCAGTGAAGCGACACGAATGCCCAATCAGCCCCAGCATTTT. Amino acids: CASSEATRMPNQPQHF.

The rearrangement joins TRBV9 to TRBJ1-4; 7 nucleotides match TRBD1. The CDR3 loop spans 14 amino acids. The germline V gene has CDR1 SGDLS and CDR2 YYNGEE. V lost 3 bases, J lost 6 bases, and 5 bases stayed unmatched. The CDR3 spells CASSDDRDDEKLFF. CDR3 nucleotides: TGTGCCAGCAGCGACGACAGGGATGATGAAAAACTGTTTTTT.

This clone was recorded a few times. The chain has TRBV9 and TRBJ2-1; D possibly matches TRBD1 or TRBD2 (6 bases each). The V and J ends lost 4 bases and 1 base respectively, with 15 bases between them. The V gene's germline CDR1 is SGDLS and CDR2 YYNGEE. This CDR3 region has 16 residues. Written as DNA, the CDR3 is TGTGCCAGCAGCCCCCCGAGGGGGGTATCCTACAATGAGCAGTTCTTC. It translates to CASSPPRGVSYNEQFF.

This clone was detected once. The chain employs TRBV2 and TRBJ1-2; no firm D call. Germline CDR1 is SNHLY and CDR2 is FYNNEI. There are 14 residues in the CDR3. V lost 2 bases, J lost 8 bases, and 15 bases lay in between. CDR3: CASSENRLPGGYTF. CDR3 nucleotides: TGTGCCAGCAGTGAAAATCGCCTACCGGGAGGCTACACCTTC.

J is TRBJ1-1 and V is TRBV18; D perhaps matches TRBD1 (5 bases). CDR1 is KGHSH and CDR2 is LQKENI in the germline V gene. The CDR3 contains 14 residues. Trimming left V 5 bases short and J 4 bases short, with 14 bases between. The CDR3 protein is CASSSSRERTEAFF. The CDR3 DNA follows: TGTGCCAGCTCATCTTCCAGGGAACGCACTGAAGCTTTCTTT.

The gene calls are TRBV7-2 and TRBJ1-2; unclear D gene. CDR1 is SGHTA and CDR2 is FQGNSA in the germline V gene. The V gene lost 4 bases and the J gene lost 5 bases, with 8 bases spanning the gap. This CDR3 contains 12 residues. The CDR3 loop is CASSSLRYGYTF. In DNA form, the CDR3 reads TGTGCCAGCAGCTCCCTTCGTTATGGCTACACCTTC.

V gene TRBV7-2 combines with J gene TRBJ1-3, with unresolved D. The CDR3 spans 15 residues. Trimming stripped 1 base from V and 0 bases from J, with 7 bases between. Germline CDR1 and CDR2: SGHTA and FQGNSA. CDR3 nucleotides: TGTGCCAGCAGCTTAGTGGTATCCTCTGGAAACACCATATATTTT. The encoded protein is CASSLVVSSGNTIYF.

The rearrangement uses TRBV11-3 and TRBJ2-7; TRBD2 matches at 9 bases. The CDR3 loop spans 15 amino acids. With V trimmed by 5 bases and J by 4 bases, 9 bases remained unmatched. Germline CDR1 is SGHNT and CDR2 is YENEEA. The DNA for the CDR3 is TGTGCCAGCAGCCGGAATAGCGGGGGAGGGTACGAGCAGTACTTC. It translates to CASSRNSGGGYEQYF. Looking up the rest from reference TRBV11-3 and TRBJ2-7 gives the full variable domain: EAGVVQSPRYKIIEKKQPVAFWCNPISGHNTLYWYLQNLGQGPELLIRYENEEAVDDSQLPKDRFSAERLKGVDSTLKIQPAELGDSAVYLCASSRNSGGGYEQYFGPGTRLTVT.

The chain employs TRBV28 and TRBJ2-5, with D perhaps TRBD1 (6 bases). CDR3 length: 15 amino acids. CDR1 and CDR2 (germline): MDHEN, SYDVKM. V lost 7 bases and J 5 bases, leaving 20 bases between the germline ends. The DNA for the CDR3 is TGTGCCAGCATTTCGGGTCAGGGGTTTGGGGAGACCCAGTACTTC. Its protein product is CASISGQGFGETQYF.

This clone appeared once. The chain carries TRBV19 and TRBJ2-7, with D possibly TRBD1 on 6 matching bases. The germline V gene encodes CDR1 LNHDA and CDR2 SQIVND (reference sequence). V lost 4 bases, J lost 6 bases, and 16 bases lay in between. This CDR3 is 14 amino acids long. This chain's CDR3 is CASSTGQYRAEQYF. Here the CDR3 DNA reads TGTGCCAGTAGTACTGGCCAATACAGGGCCGAGCAGTACTTC.

The rearrangement joins TRBV4-2 to TRBJ1-5, with no clear D. V lost 4 bases to trimming and J lost 7 bases, with 11 bases between them. Per the germline V gene, CDR1 is LGHNA and CDR2 is YNFKEQ. The CDR3 spans 13 residues. This chain's CDR3 is CASSRALGQPQHF. DNA for the CDR3: TGTGCCAGCAGCCGCGCATTGGGGCAGCCCCAGCATTTT.

J is TRBJ2-1 and V is TRBV5-4; D gene uncertain. This CDR3 has 13 residues. Trimming took off 0 bases at V and 5 bases at J, with 6 bases between the two ends. CDR1 and CDR2 (germline): SGHNT, YYREEE (reference sequence). The CDR3, as DNA: TGTGCCAGCAGCTTGGACGGAAACAATGAGCAGTTCTTC. Its protein product is CASSLDGNNEQFF.

The chain combines TRBV18 with TRBJ2-3, with 8 bases identical to TRBD1. CDR1 and CDR2 (germline): KGHSH, LQKENI. The CDR3 runs 14 residues. Trimming took 4 bases from V and 3 from J; bases not matched to a gene: 3. The CDR3 DNA follows: TGTGCCAGCTCACGACAGGGGAGTACAGATACGCAGTATTTT. Protein: CASSRQGSTDTQYF. The variable domain in full, completed from reference TRBV18 and TRBJ2-3, reads NAGVMQNPRHLVRRRGQEARLRCSPMKGHSHVYWYRQLPEEGLKFMVYLQKENIIDESGMPKERFSAEFPKEGPSILRIQQVVRGDSAAYFCASSRQGSTDTQYFGPGTRLTVL.

The chain recombines TRBV6-2 or TRBV6-3 with TRBJ1-2, with TRBD1 as a possible D gene (5 bases). From germline, CDR1 is MNHEY and CDR2 SVGEGT. V was trimmed by 4 bases and J by 4 bases, leaving 10 bases between them. The CDR3 consists of 13 residues. CDR3 loop: CASSFGGLYGYTF. The DNA for the CDR3 is TGTGCCAGCAGTTTCGGGGGTCTCTATGGCTACACCTTC.